This TCR beta chain originates from a study of cytomegalovirus exposure and HLA in healthy donors. In the PCR, 60 Vbeta and 13 Jbeta primers were used. Measured with immunoSEQ multiplex PCR; TCRdb has only the in-frame clones, and not every one. The sample carries about 80,000 clones, under 80% recorded once. Germline V CDR1 and CDR2: SQVTM, ANQGSEA. The CDR3 runs 11 residues. The V gene lost 7 bases and the J gene lost 3 bases, with 9 bases spanning the gap. Sequencing used PBMCs. The receptor was isolated from a human donor in good health. The J gene is TRBJ1-2, the V gene TRBV29-1; no clear D. CDR3 nucleotides: TGCAGCGGGAGAGCAGACTATGGCTACACCTTC. As protein: CSGRADYGYTF.